A single T cell receptor (beta chain) is shown here with its context. Antigen unknown. CDR1 is MDHEN and CDR2 is SYDVKM in the germline V gene. V was trimmed by 6 bases and J by 10 bases, leaving 17 bases between them. The CDR3 covers 13 residues. The source of the sample is a study of T cell repertoires in cytomegalovirus infection. Study conclusions and caveats: CMV carriers having the relevant HLA were flagged by cumulative public TCR beta family frequency.

TCRdb re-analysed the reads in MiXCR, keeping a single row per CDR3 protein. In the table there are about 920,000 distinct CDR3 sequences, approximately 31% of which are singletons. This TCR derives from a human donor in good health (CMV status not recorded). Some clones in this sample may be carry-over from other donors' samples. The rearrangement joins TRBV28 to TRBJ2-3, with D tentatively TRBD1 or TRBD2 (5 bases each). The material sequenced was cultured CD8+ T cells from PBMCs, taken from culture after CMV antigen stimulation. CDR3 sequence (DNA): TGTGCCAGCAGGTCCGGGACCCCGGACGCGCAGTATTTT. Encoded protein: CASRSGTPDAQYF.